This entry concerns a single TCR beta chain. Antigen specificity is unknown. The data stem from a study of cytomegalovirus exposure and HLA in healthy donors. Study as a whole: Among the approximately 400 donors who were genotyped, roughly 76% fell in the genetic ancestry cluster that is associated with self-reported Caucasian donors. Study-wide results and caveats: Presence/absence analyses assumed roughly uniform sequencing depth across donors, which may not hold. Specificity for CMV antigens was confirmed in vitro for a few of the CMV-associated chains. Using a false discovery rate of 0.05, a later analysis showed that approximately 16,000 TCR beta sequences were associated with HLA alleles.

In the PCR, 60 Vbeta and 13 Jbeta primers were used. The method was immunoSEQ multiplex PCR; TCRdb's version includes in-frame clones alone and lacks a portion of them. The sample lists about 94,000 clones, around three fifths occurring once. This CDR3 spans 14 amino acids. Germline V gene data show CDR1 as MGHRA and CDR2 as YSYEKL. V shed 4 bases and J 5 bases; nucleotides not matched to a gene: 5. Sequencing used PBMCs. This clonotype was sampled from a man aged 25 to 40 in good health and CMV-seronegative. The rearrangement joins TRBV4-1 to TRBJ1-1; 9 bases map to TRBD1. CDR3 sequence (DNA): TGCGCCAGCAGCCTCGACAGGGGGAGGACTGAAGCTTTCTTT. Translating it yields CASSLDRGRTEAFF.